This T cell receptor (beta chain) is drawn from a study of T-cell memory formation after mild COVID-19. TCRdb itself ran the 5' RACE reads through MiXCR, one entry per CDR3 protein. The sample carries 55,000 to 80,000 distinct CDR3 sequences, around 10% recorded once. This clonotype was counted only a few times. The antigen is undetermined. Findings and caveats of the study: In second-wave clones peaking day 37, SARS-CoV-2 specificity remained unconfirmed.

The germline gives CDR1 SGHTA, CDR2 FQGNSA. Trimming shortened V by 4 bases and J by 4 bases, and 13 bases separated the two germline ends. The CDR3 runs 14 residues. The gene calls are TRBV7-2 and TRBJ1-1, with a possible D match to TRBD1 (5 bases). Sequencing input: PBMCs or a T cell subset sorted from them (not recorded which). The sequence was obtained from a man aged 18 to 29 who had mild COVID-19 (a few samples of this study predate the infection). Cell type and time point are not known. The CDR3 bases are TGTGCCAGCAGCTCCATCGCAGGGATCACTGAAGCTTTCTTT. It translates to CASSSIAGITEAFF. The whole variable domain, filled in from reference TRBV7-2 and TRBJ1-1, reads GAGVSQSPSNKVTEKGKDVELRCDPISGHTALYWYRQSLGQGLEFLIYFQGNSAPDKSGLPSDRFSAERTGGSVSTLTIQRTQQEDSAVYLCASSSIAGITEAFFGQGTRLTVV.